This T cell receptor (beta chain) was obtained from a study of cytomegalovirus exposure and HLA in healthy donors. Study-level information: Researchers found that approximately 77% of some 400 genotyped donors fell within the Caucasian-associated ancestry cluster.

CDR3 size: 14 residues. Germline V lookup: CDR1 SGHRS, CDR2 YFSETQ. With 0 bases removed from V and 4 bases from J, the gap between germline ends came to 8 bases. PCR primers comprised 60 Vbeta and 13 Jbeta primers. Sequencing used immunoSEQ multiplex PCR; TCRdb keeps in-frame clones, though not all of them. Of about 180,000 clones listed, approximately 80% were seen once; the top ten hold more than 1.1%. With regard to this clone: Antigen: not known.

Study findings and constraints: With further analysis later on, most CMV-associated TCR beta chains appeared HLA-restricted. A link between a missense DCLRE1C variant and TCR beta V- and J-gene trimming emerged from a later analysis. Near-uniform donor sequencing depth was presumed by presence/absence analyses.

This receptor was taken from a girl aged 5 to 17 in good health and CMV-seropositive. Sequenced input: PBMCs. This sequence joins TRBV5-1 and TRBJ1-3; the D is unclear. CDR3 DNA sequence: TGCGCCAGCAGCTTGGACAGTCAAGGAAACACCATATATTTT. It is translated as CASSLDSQGNTIYF.